A selection of T cell receptor beta chains follows, all from one sample in a study of cytomegalovirus exposure and HLA in healthy donors. Clones were sequenced by immunoSEQ multiplex PCR, and TCRdb holds only the in-frame ones, with some missing. Here the sample spans some 100,000 clones, more than 75% being singletons. The sequencing input was PBMCs. Receptor source: a woman in her forties or fifties in good health and CMV-seropositive. Both conserved end residues are part of each CDR3. Each record gives: J gene, clone size, V gene, D gene, CDR3 DNA, CDR3 protein. The D gene is left open where the match is weak. Clone sizes are given selectively: once, few, many, or a class where the clone is expanded.

TRBJ1-1,.,TRBV9,.,TGTGCCAGCAGCGCCACTCAGGGAAGTTACACTGAAGCTTTCTTT,CASSATQGSYTEAFF
TRBJ1-5,.,TRBV7-6,.,TGTGCCAGCAGCTTCGGGACTGATCAGCCCCAGCATTTT,CASSFGTDQPQHF
TRBJ2-7,.,TRBV4-1,.,TGCGCCAGCAGCCCTTGGGCCTCCTACGAGCAGTACTTC,CASSPWASYEQYF
TRBJ2-7,.,TRBV7-9,TRBD2,TGTGCCAGCAGCGGGAGGGTTTTGACCTACGAGCAGTACTTC,CASSGRVLTYEQYF
TRBJ2-3,.,TRBV11-3,.,TGTGCCAGCAGCGCACACTCAGGGGCAGATACGCAGTATTTT,CASSAHSGADTQYF
TRBJ2-1,.,TRBV6-1,TRBD1,TGTGCCAGCAACCCTGACAGGGGAGGTGAGCAGTTCTTC,CASNPDRGGEQFF
TRBJ2-3,once,TRBV9,TRBD2,TGTGCCAGCAGCGTAGCCCCCCTGACTAGCGGGGGGACAGATACGCAGTATTTT,CASSVAPLTSGGTDTQYF
TRBJ2-1,.,TRBV2,.,TGTGCCAGCAGTTCTAGACTAGAGGGTGAGCAGTTCTTC,CASSSRLEGEQFF
TRBJ1-1,.,TRBV5-4,.,TGTGCCAGCAGCTTCAGGGCAGGGATCATGAACACTGAAGCTTTCTTT,CASSFRAGIMNTEAFF
TRBJ2-5,.,TRBV13,.,TGTGCCAGCAGCTTAGGCGCGGCTGGGAGGGAGACCCAGTACTTC,CASSLGAAGRETQYF
TRBJ1-2,.,TRBV7-9,.,TGTGCCAGCAGCTCCCTCCTTCCCGACGGGTCCTATGGCTACACCTTC,CASSSLLPDGSYGYTF
TRBJ1-1,.,TRBV5-1,.,TGCGCCAGCAGCAGTAGGGGGATTGGGGTGAACACTGAAGCTTTCTTT,CASSSRGIGVNTEAFF
TRBJ1-1,.,TRBV2,.,TGTGCCAGCACTGGGAGTGGAGAGACTGAAGCTTTCTTT,CASTGSGETEAFF
TRBJ1-5,once,TRBV2,.,TGTGCCAGCAGTGGGCAGTTTAGCAATCAGCCCCAGCATTTT,CASSGQFSNQPQHF
TRBJ1-1,.,TRBV5-5,.,TGTGCCAGCAGCCACGGGAGGGGCACTGAAGCTTTCTTT,CASSHGRGTEAFF
TRBJ2-7,few,TRBV25-1,TRBD1,TGTGCCAGCTCTACGATATGGACAGGAGTCTCCTACGAGCAGTACTTC,CASSTIWTGVSYEQYF
TRBJ1-2,.,TRBV18,.,TGTGCCAGCTCACCAAGTGTTCAGGCTAACTATGGCTACACCTTC,CASSPSVQANYGYTF
TRBJ1-1,few,TRBV11-2,.,TGTGCCAGCAGCCCAGAGCTGGACAGAACCGCTCCAGGTTTCTTT,CASSPELDRTAPGFF
TRBJ2-1,.,TRBV27,.,TGTGCCAGCAGTTATGGGCAGGGGAAGAATCTCTACAATGAGCAGTTCTTC,CASSYGQGKNLYNEQFF
TRBJ2-3,.,TRBV5-1,.,TGCGCCAGCAGCTTAGTTCAGGTCACAGATACGCAGTATTTT,CASSLVQVTDTQYF
TRBJ1-4,few,TRBV30,.,TGTGCCTGGGGAGGATGGGAAAAACTGTTTTTT,CAWGGWEKLFF
TRBJ2-3,.,TRBV9,TRBD2,TGTGCCAGCAGAAGCGGGGGGGCTAGCACAGATACGCAGTATTTT,CASRSGGASTDTQYF
TRBJ1-5,few,TRBV6-5,.,TGTGCCAGCAGTCGGACGGGAGGTCAGCCCCAGCATTTT,CASSRTGGQPQHF
TRBJ2-7,.,TRBV28,TRBD2,TGTGCCAGCAGTCTAGCGGGAGGAAGGGACGAGCAGTACTTC,CASSLAGGRDEQYF
TRBJ2-5,.,TRBV5-1,.,TGCGCCAGCAGCTTGGTGGCTAGCGAAGAGACCCAGTACTTC,CASSLVASEETQYF
TRBJ2-1,.,TRBV18,.,TGTGCCAGCTCAAACCTACAGGGAGGGAGAGGCGAGGAGCAGTTCTTC,CASSNLQGGRGEEQFF
TRBJ1-2,.,TRBV7-8,TRBD1,TGTGCCAGCAGCTTATCCGGGACAGGGGGTTCATATGGCTACACCTTC,CASSLSGTGGSYGYTF
TRBJ2-1,.,TRBV9,TRBD2,TGTGCCAGCAGCTCGAGGGGACTAGCAATAGACAATGAGCAGTTCTTC,CASSSRGLAIDNEQFF
TRBJ1-6,.,TRBV6-5,.,TGTGCCAGCAGTGTAGCCCGGATTAATTCACCCCTCCACTTT,CASSVARINSPLHF
TRBJ2-7,.,TRBV4-1,TRBD1,TGCGCCAGCAGCCAGGGACAGAGCTCCTACGAGCAGTACTTC,CASSQGQSSYEQYF